This T cell receptor beta chain was recorded in a study of cytotoxic CD8 clonotypes in ibrutinib-treated CLL. Looked up from germline, CDR1 is SGHRS and CDR2 is YFSETQ. This CDR3 is built from 16 residues. With 0 bases removed from V and 4 bases from J, the gap between germline ends came to 13 bases. Sequencing was performed with immunoSEQ multiplex PCR; in TCRdb, only in-frame clones are kept and a portion is missing. The table shows about 160,000 clones, with nearly 90% occurring only once. V and J are TRBV5-1 and TRBJ1-4, with a tentative D call TRBD1 (6 bases). This receptor was taken from a human donor with chronic lymphocytic leukemia. The sequencing used PBMCs, collected at disease progression, from a patient treated with ibrutinib. The CDR3 is CASSLVLGDNNEKLFF. CDR3 DNA: TGCGCCAGCAGCTTGGTATTAGGGGACAATAATGAAAAACTGTTTTTT.